Each of the 6 T cell receptor beta chains below was sequenced from the same sample in a study of OX40 agonist ivuxolimab in advanced cancers. The table came from immunoSEQ multiplex PCR; TCRdb's copy has only in-frame clones and leaves some out. Among about 36,000 clones listed, 88% were seen once. The sequenced sample was CD4+ or CD8+ T cells sorted from blood, obtained in a trial of the OX40 agonist ivuxolimab. Receptor source: an adult with an advanced solid tumor such as melanoma, head and neck, liver or kidney cancer.

This clone was counted a few times. The DNA of the CDR3 is TGTGCCAGCAGCTTGAGGGTCGGTACCGGGGAGCTGTTTTTT. This codes for CASSLRVGTGELFF. The V and J genes are TRBV7-3 and TRBJ2-2; D is perhaps TRBD2 (5 bases). The CDR3 loop spans 14 amino acids. Germline V gene sequence: CDR1 SGHTA, CDR2 FQGTGA. Between the trimmed V and J ends, which lost 3 bases and 5 bases, there was a span of 10 bases.

The V and J genes are TRBV29-1 and TRBJ2-7; the D is unclear. Germline assignment: CDR1 SQVTM and CDR2 ANQGSEA. V lost 4 bases and J 2 bases, leaving 6 bases between the germline ends. The CDR3 is made up of 11 amino acids. CDR3 loop: CSVVPPYEQYF. The CDR3 DNA reads as TGCAGCGTTGTCCCTCCCTACGAGCAGTACTTC.

The rearrangement uses TRBV6-6 and TRBJ1-3; perhaps TRBD1 as D (5 bases). CDR1 MNHNY and CDR2 SVGAGI come from the germline V gene (reference sequence). V lost 2 bases and J 3 bases, leaving 5 bases between the germline ends. The CDR3 runs to 13 residues. CDR3 sequence (DNA): TGTGCCAGCAGTTACAGGGGTGGAAACACCATATATTTT. Translated, it gives CASSYRGGNTIYF.

This chain uses TRBV7-2 with TRBJ1-3; D might be TRBD1 (6 bases). V was shortened by 1 base and J by 8 bases, with 15 bases between the two germline ends. The CDR3 is made up of 15 amino acids. Germline V lookup: CDR1 SGHTA, CDR2 FQGNSA. The CDR3 region has the DNA TGTGCCAGCAGCTTAGAGCGGACCGGGGGCCACACCATATATTTT. Translation: CASSLERTGGHTIYF.

The J gene is TRBJ2-3, the V gene TRBV5-4; D may be TRBD2 (6 bases). The CDR3 has 18 amino acids. V was cut by 1 base and J by 4 bases, with 22 bases left in between. Germline CDR1 reads SGHNT; CDR2 reads YYREEE (reference sequence). The CDR3 region is CASSLRRETRGSADTQYF. CDR3 nucleotides: TGTGCCAGCAGCTTGAGGCGTGAGACTAGGGGTTCGGCAGATACGCAGTATTTT.

The genes are TRBV2 and TRBJ1-6, with TRBD1 identical over 10 bases. V shed 5 bases, J shed 9 bases, and the junction held 7 bases outside the gene matches. The CDR3 has 15 amino acids. Germline-derived CDR1 and CDR2 are SNHLY and FYNNEI. The CDR3 DNA follows: TGTGCCAGCAGTCAGACAGGGGGCTTGCCTTCACCCCTCCACTTT. Protein sequence: CASSQTGGLPSPLHF.